A selection of T cell receptor beta chains follows, all from one sample in a study of blood T cell repertoires in COVID-19. Assay: immunoSEQ multiplex PCR; the TCRdb copy retains only in-frame clones and omits some. The table has nearly 55,000 clones, roughly 86% seen once. Material: peripheral blood. These receptors all stem from a man in his 70s with active COVID-19. CDR3s include the opening cysteine and the closing phenylalanine or tryptophan. The order of the fields is CDR3 length, J gene, V gene, CDR3 protein.

15	TRBJ2-5	TRBV7-8	CASSFRLAGPGTQYF
17	TRBJ2-1	TRBV4-2	CASSQDGGGPPYNEQFF
16	TRBJ1-2	TRBV19	CASSILRTGRYYGYTF
16	TRBJ1-1	TRBV6-6	CASRVDRGEGNTEAFF
12	TRBJ1-1	TRBV6-2/TRBV6-3	CASSRAGIEAFF
13	TRBJ1-1	TRBV27	CASSLRTNTEAFF
17	TRBJ1-2	TRBV24-1	CATSDRSGTGGAYGYTF
13	TRBJ2-1	TRBV12-3/TRBV12-4	CASRYQDYNEQFF
13	TRBJ2-3	TRBV10-3	CAISESGADTQYF
15	TRBJ2-3	TRBV5-1	CASSSPSGSTDTQYF
13	TRBJ1-6	TRBV6-4	CASRRDRDSPLHF
15	TRBJ2-1	TRBV5-4	CASSSRTSGDNEQFF
13	TRBJ1-1	TRBV7-3	CASSLRGAFEAFF
15	TRBJ2-7	TRBV4-3	CASSQDMGPTYEQYF
14	TRBJ1-1	TRBV3-1/TRBV3-2	CASSSFGGGSQAFF
14	TRBJ1-5	TRBV2	CASSDFGGNQPQHF
17	TRBJ2-1	TRBV10-1	CAIRTGGRLTENNEQFF
14	TRBJ2-3	TRBV24-1	CATSFGQGTDTQYF
16	TRBJ2-7	TRBV4-1	CASSQVSGEFSYEQYF
14	TRBJ1-1	TRBV20-1	CSASFRALRSEAFF
12	TRBJ1-2	TRBV6-5	CASTATREGYTF
16	TRBJ2-5	TRBV19	CASSKLAGALPETQYF
15	TRBJ1-3	TRBV6-1	CASSEQGRGGNTIYF
16	TRBJ2-1	TRBV5-1	CASRGLARSSYNEQFF
17	TRBJ1-6	TRBV5-6	CASSLGAGTLHNSPLHF
14	TRBJ1-4	TRBV3-1/TRBV3-2	CASSPTASIEKLFF
14	TRBJ1-2	TRBV5-1	CASSLVQGEFGYTF
18	TRBJ2-2	TRBV4-3	CASSRRAGGPLNTGELFF
12	TRBJ2-7	TRBV18	CASSPPSGEQYF
13	TRBJ2-1	TRBV6-6	CASSTSGYNEQFF
14	TRBJ1-2	TRBV5-1	CASSVLGGAEGYTF
15	TRBJ1-4	TRBV7-9	CASSPPWTEREKLFF
13	TRBJ2-5	TRBV5-1	CASSQSDQETQYF
18	TRBJ1-2	TRBV14	CASSQEGTGGLYIHGYTF
14	TRBJ1-2	TRBV7-3	CASSLRGTGEGYTF
14	TRBJ1-1	TRBV15	CATSRDQTGAEAFF
14	TRBJ2-7	TRBV5-1	CASSLRDRVGEQYF
12	TRBJ1-2	TRBV10-3	CASSGHSYGYTF
14	TRBJ2-5	TRBV2	CASSEGRGQETQYF
15	TRBJ2-7	TRBV19	CASRGGHRGRNEQYF
15	TRBJ2-2	TRBV7-9	CASLSEGGNTGELFF
15	TRBJ2-2	TRBV5-8	CASKGKRGDTGELFF
15	TRBJ2-1	TRBV15	CATSTTSGGFDEQFF
16	TRBJ2-5	TRBV24-1	CATSGPGDSNQETQYF
14	TRBJ1-2	TRBV7-2	CASSLSRGAYGYTF
14	TRBJ2-4	TRBV6-2/TRBV6-3	CASRPSGVGNIQYF
16	TRBJ2-5	TRBV4-3	CASSQGESGRQGTQYF
15	TRBJ1-1	TRBV19	CASRQDRGRGGEAFF
14	TRBJ1-1	TRBV5-6	CASSTPGQNTEAFF
13	TRBJ2-2	TRBV14	CASSQTLGGELFF
14	TRBJ2-4	TRBV7-2	CASSLAGGINIQYF
13	TRBJ2-1	TRBV27	CASSLWGDNEQFF
11	TRBJ2-1	TRBV28	CASSSRHEQFF
14	TRBJ2-3	TRBV19	CASRPAGGQDTQYF
20	TRBJ2-6	TRBV11-3	CASSGGLAGVFSSGANVLTF
13	TRBJ2-5	TRBV11-3	CASSGQRQETQYF
19	TRBJ2-2	TRBV3-1/TRBV3-2	CASSQDQLAGGPFTGELFF